This T cell receptor (beta chain) was sequenced during a study of shared clonotypes between healthy human individuals. Clones were sequenced by immunoSEQ multiplex PCR, and TCRdb holds only the in-frame ones, with some missing. This sample carries over a million clones, approximately 98.5% of them seen once, and the ten largest clones take over 0.3%. Germline V gives CDR1 WSHSY, CDR2 SAAADI. This CDR3 is 16 amino acids long. The trim removed 4 bases at V and 0 bases at J, leaving 3 bases unmatched. The rearrangement uses TRBV10-2 and TRBJ2-3; TRBD1 agrees at 11 bases. The source is a man aged 30-40 years in good health. Input material: naive CD4+ T cells sorted from blood. Subset specified: CD45RA+ positively selected. The CDR3 loop is CASSGGTGGSTDTQYF. Here the CDR3 DNA reads TGCGCCAGCAGTGGGGGGACAGGGGGTAGCACAGATACGCAGTATTTT.